The rows below give T cell receptor beta chains drawn from one sample of a study of T cells after posttransplantation cyclophosphamide. Profiling relied on immunoSEQ multiplex PCR, and the TCRdb table lists in-frame clones only, not all of them. The table lists around 28,000 clones, with no singletons. The sample consisted of PBMCs. These receptors were obtained from a woman aged 60 to 75 in good health, CMV-negative, and a related stem cell transplant donor. Each CDR3 is given with its conserved first and last residue. The D gene is left open where the match is weak. Size tells how often a clone was seen (once, few, many) or the class of an expanded clone, and some rows leave it out.

TRBD2,TRBJ2-1,many,TRBV11-3,CASSLEGGRSYNEQFF,TGTGCCAGCAGCTTAGAGGGGGGGAGGTCCTACAATGAGCAGTTCTTC
TRBD2,TRBJ2-1,many,TRBV4-1,CASSRGGAGYNEQFF,TGCGCCAGCAGCCGCGGGGGGGCCGGCTACAATGAGCAGTTCTTC
NA,TRBJ1-2,NA,TRBV12-3/TRBV12-4,CASSSTQGNYGYTF,TGTGCCAGCAGTTCTACACAGGGAAACTATGGCTACACCTTC
TRBD1,TRBJ1-3,many,TRBV5-1,CASSPGTAGNTIYF,TGCGCCAGCAGCCCCGGGACAGCTGGAAACACCATATATTTT
NA,TRBJ2-1,many,TRBV19,CASSFRGRNEQFF,TGTGCCAGTAGTTTCAGGGGAAGGAATGAGCAGTTCTTC
TRBD1,TRBJ1-5,many,TRBV19,CASSKTGGNQPQHF,TGTGCCAGTAGTAAAACAGGGGGGAATCAGCCCCAGCATTTT
NA,TRBJ1-1,many,TRBV29-1,CSSVAGWSTEAFF,TGCAGCTCGGTGGCCGGGTGGAGCACTGAAGCTTTCTTT
NA,TRBJ2-1,many,TRBV19,CASRGGRGEQFF,TGTGCCAGTAGAGGCGGTAGGGGTGAGCAGTTCTTC
TRBD1,TRBJ2-7,many,TRBV5-5,CASSRDSGYGQYF,TGTGCCAGCAGCCGGGACAGTGGGTACGGGCAGTACTTC
NA,TRBJ2-1,many,TRBV24-1,CATGGTSSYNEQFF,TGTGCCACCGGGGGGACGAGCTCCTACAATGAGCAGTTCTTC
NA,TRBJ1-6,many,TRBV14,CASSQLTWYNSPLHF,TGTGCCAGCAGCCAATTGACTTGGTATAATTCACCCCTCCACTTT
NA,TRBJ1-1,few,TRBV7-8,CASSLDRGNTEAFF,TGTGCCAGCAGCTTAGATAGGGGCAACACTGAAGCTTTCTTT
NA,TRBJ1-6,many,TRBV30,CAWSVAAPLHF,TGTGCCTGGAGTGTAGCTGCACCCCTCCACTTT
NA,TRBJ2-2,few,TRBV6-2/TRBV6-3,CASSYSSRRGNGELFF,TGTGCCAGCAGTTACTCCTCCCGGCGGGGTAACGGGGAGCTGTTTTTT
TRBD1,TRBJ2-1,many,TRBV5-1,CASSFRTGGGYNEQFF,TGCGCCAGCAGCTTCCGGACAGGGGGCGGTTACAATGAGCAGTTCTTC
NA,TRBJ2-7,many,TRBV5-6,CASSLEGAGVLSYEQYF,TGTGCCAGCAGCTTGGAAGGGGCAGGCGTTCTTTCCTACGAGCAGTACTTC
TRBD1,TRBJ2-2,NA,TRBV29-1,CSVARPTGWDTGELFF,TGCAGCGTTGCCCGGCCGACAGGGTGGGACACCGGGGAGCTGTTTTTT
TRBD1,TRBJ1-5,many,TRBV28,CASSPTGGHGQPQHF,TGTGCCAGCAGTCCGACAGGGGGCCATGGTCAGCCCCAGCATTTT
NA,TRBJ2-7,NA,TRBV11-1,CASSLVATTYEQYF,TGTGCCAGCAGCTTAGTAGCAACGACCTACGAGCAGTACTTC
NA,TRBJ1-3,many,TRBV7-2,CATKRGDAGNTIYF,TGTGCCACCAAACGGGGGGATGCTGGAAACACCATATATTTT
NA,TRBJ2-7,many,TRBV6-1,CASSGRTVSYEQYF,TGTGCCAGCAGTGGTAGGACAGTCTCCTACGAGCAGTACTTC
NA,TRBJ2-1,many,TRBV6-4,CASSDSRGFSSSYNEQFF,TGTGCCAGCAGTGACTCGAGAGGGTTTTCAAGCTCCTACAATGAGCAGTTCTTC
NA,TRBJ1-4,many,TRBV5-1,CASSLEQGHEKLFF,TGCGCCAGCAGCTTGGAACAGGGCCATGAAAAACTGTTTTTT
NA,TRBJ2-7,few,TRBV30,CAWSKPGHFSYEQYF,TGTGCCTGGAGTAAACCGGGACACTTTTCCTACGAGCAGTACTTC
NA,TRBJ1-4,many,TRBV9,CASSVAGRANEKLFF,TGTGCCAGCAGCGTAGCTGGCCGGGCTAATGAAAAACTGTTTTTT
TRBD1,TRBJ1-1,many,TRBV19,CASSTGTGRMNTEAFF,TGTGCCAGTAGCACCGGGACAGGGAGAATGAACACTGAAGCTTTCTTT
NA,TRBJ2-2,NA,TRBV6-6,CASSGRQGSSPGELFF,TGTGCCAGCAGTGGAAGGCAGGGTAGTTCCCCCGGGGAGCTGTTTTTT
NA,TRBJ1-4,many,TRBV5-1,CASSLNLRGATNEKLFF,TGCGCCAGCAGCTTGAACTTAAGGGGTGCAACTAATGAAAAACTGTTTTTT
NA,TRBJ2-7,few,TRBV7-7,CASSKGPGGLYEQYF,TGTGCCAGCAGCAAAGGTCCTGGGGGCCTCTACGAGCAGTACTTC
TRBD2,TRBJ2-1,many,TRBV5-5,CASSILAGGGNEQFF,TGTGCCAGCAGCATACTAGCGGGAGGTGGCAATGAGCAGTTCTTC
NA,TRBJ2-1,many,TRBV7-9,CASSPGGGIRSNEQFF,TGTGCCAGCAGCCCGGGCGGCGGGATTAGAAGTAATGAGCAGTTCTTC
TRBD1,TRBJ1-4,few,TRBV7-8,CASTQGKNEKLFF,TGTGCCAGCACACAGGGGAAGAATGAAAAACTGTTTTTT
TRBD1,TRBJ1-2,many,TRBV11-2,CASSLEPGGVYGYTF,TGTGCCAGCAGCTTAGAACCAGGGGGCGTCTATGGCTACACCTTC
NA,TRBJ1-4,NA,TRBV28,CATRTGGGNEKLFF,TGTGCCACTAGGACTGGGGGGGGTAATGAAAAACTGTTTTTT
NA,TRBJ1-2,many,TRBV6-2/TRBV6-3,CAIGRGTATGYTF,TGTGCCATAGGGCGGGGGACCGCGACTGGCTACACCTTC
TRBD2,TRBJ2-1,few,TRBV6-2/TRBV6-3,CASSYTGTSLNNEQFF,TGTGCCAGCAGTTATACGGGGACTAGCCTAAACAATGAGCAGTTCTTC
TRBD1,TRBJ1-1,few,TRBV7-2,CASSSLPGQGSEAFF,TGTGCCAGCAGCTCCTTACCGGGACAGGGCTCTGAAGCTTTCTTT